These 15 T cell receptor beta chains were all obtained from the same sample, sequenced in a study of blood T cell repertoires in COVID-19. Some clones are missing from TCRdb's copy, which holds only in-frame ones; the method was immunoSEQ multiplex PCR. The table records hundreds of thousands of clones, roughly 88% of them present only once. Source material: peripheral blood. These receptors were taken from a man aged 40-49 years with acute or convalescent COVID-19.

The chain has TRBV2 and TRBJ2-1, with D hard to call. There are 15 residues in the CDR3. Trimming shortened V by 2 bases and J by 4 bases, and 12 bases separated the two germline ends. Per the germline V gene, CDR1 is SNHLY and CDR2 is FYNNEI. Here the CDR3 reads CASSEQLGVYNEQFF. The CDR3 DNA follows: TGTGCCAGCAGTGAACAGTTAGGAGTATACAATGAGCAGTTCTTC.

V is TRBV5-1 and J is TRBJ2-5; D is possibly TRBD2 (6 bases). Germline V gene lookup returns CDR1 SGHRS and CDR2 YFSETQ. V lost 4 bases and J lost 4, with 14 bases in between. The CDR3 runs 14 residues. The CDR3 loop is CASSPNRRGETQYF. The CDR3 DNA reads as TGCGCCAGCAGCCCCAACAGGCGGGGAGAGACCCAGTACTTC.

CDR3 region: CASSEGDRTNYGYTF. The CDR3 DNA is TGTGCCAGCAGCGAAGGCGACAGGACTAACTATGGCTACACCTTC. The chain recombines TRBV9 with TRBJ1-2, with a weak D call TRBD1 (6 bases). The CDR3 is 15 amino acids. The germline V gene encodes CDR1 SGDLS and CDR2 YYNGEE. V lost 3 bases and J 0 bases, leaving 12 bases between the germline ends.

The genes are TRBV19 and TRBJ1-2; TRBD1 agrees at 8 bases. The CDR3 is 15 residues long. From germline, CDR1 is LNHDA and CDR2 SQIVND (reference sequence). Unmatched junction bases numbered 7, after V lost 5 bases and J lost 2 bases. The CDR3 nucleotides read TGTGCCAGTAGTGGCCGCACAGGGGGGAACTATGGCTACACCTTC. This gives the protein CASSGRTGGNYGYTF.

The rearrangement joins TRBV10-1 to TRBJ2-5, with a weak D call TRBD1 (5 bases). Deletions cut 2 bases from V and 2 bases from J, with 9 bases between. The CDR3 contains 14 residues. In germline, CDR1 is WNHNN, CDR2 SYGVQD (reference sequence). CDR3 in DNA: TGCGCCAGCAGTGAGAGGGGTCAACAAGAGACCCAGTACTTC. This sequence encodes CASSERGQQETQYF.

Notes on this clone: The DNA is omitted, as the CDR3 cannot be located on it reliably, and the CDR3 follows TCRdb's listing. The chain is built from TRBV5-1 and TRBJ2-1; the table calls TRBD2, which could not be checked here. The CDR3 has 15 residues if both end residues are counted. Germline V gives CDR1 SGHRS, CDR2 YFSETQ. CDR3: CASTSGGSLAGEQFF.

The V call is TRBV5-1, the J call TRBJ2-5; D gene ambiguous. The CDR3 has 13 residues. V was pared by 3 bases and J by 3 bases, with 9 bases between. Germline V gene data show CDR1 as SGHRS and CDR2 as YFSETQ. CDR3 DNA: TGCGCCAGCAGCTCCCTCCAGGAAGAGACCCAGTACTTC. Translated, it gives CASSSLQEETQYF.

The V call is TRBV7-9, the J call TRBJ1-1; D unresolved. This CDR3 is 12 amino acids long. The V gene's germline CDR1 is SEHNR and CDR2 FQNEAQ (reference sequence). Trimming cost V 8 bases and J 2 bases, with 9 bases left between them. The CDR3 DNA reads TGTGCCAGCGTCCCGGGAAACACTGAAGCTTTCTTT. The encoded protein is CASVPGNTEAFF.

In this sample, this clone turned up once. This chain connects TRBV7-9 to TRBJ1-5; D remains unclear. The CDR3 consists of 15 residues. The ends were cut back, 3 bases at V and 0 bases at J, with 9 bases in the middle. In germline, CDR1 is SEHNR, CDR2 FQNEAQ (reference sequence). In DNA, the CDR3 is TGTGCCAGCAGCTTCGAGGAGAGTAGCAATCAGCCCCAGCATTTT. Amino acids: CASSFEESSNQPQHF.

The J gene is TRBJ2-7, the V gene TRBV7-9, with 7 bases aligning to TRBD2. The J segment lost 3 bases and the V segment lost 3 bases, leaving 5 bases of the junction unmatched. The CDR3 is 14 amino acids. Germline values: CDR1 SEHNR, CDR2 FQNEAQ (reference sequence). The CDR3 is CASSLGGISYEQYF. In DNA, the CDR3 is TGTGCCAGCAGCTTGGGGGGGATCAGCTACGAGCAGTACTTC.

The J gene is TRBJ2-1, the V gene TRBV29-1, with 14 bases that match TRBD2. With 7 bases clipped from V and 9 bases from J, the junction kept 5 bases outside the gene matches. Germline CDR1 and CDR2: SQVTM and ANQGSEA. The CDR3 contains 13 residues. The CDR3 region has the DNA TGCAGCGCCCTGGGACTAGCGGGAGTTGAGCAGTTCTTC. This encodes CSALGLAGVEQFF.

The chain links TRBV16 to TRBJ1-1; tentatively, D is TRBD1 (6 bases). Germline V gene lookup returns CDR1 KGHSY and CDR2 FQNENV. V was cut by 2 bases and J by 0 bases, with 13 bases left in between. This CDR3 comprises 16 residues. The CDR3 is CASSQMDSTMNTEAFF. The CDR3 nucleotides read TGTGCCAGCAGCCAAATGGACAGCACCATGAACACTGAAGCTTTCTTT.

The CDR3 sequence is CASSQDLGGEQYF. The CDR3 DNA sequence: TGTGCCAGCAGCCAAGATCTAGGGGGCGAGCAGTACTTC. The chain joins TRBV14 to TRBJ2-7; D is perhaps TRBD1 (6 bases). Looked up from germline, CDR1 is SGHDN and CDR2 is FVKESK. The CDR3 is 13 residues long. V was pared by 0 bases and J by 6 bases, with 9 bases between.

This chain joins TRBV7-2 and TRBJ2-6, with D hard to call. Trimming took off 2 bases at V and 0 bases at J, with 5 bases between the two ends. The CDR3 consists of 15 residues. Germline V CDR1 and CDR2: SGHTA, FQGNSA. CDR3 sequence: CASSLQFSGANVLTF. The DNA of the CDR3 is TGTGCCAGCAGCTTACAGTTCTCTGGGGCCAACGTCCTGACTTTC. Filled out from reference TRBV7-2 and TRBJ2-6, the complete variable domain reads GAGVSQSPSNKVTEKGKDVELRCDPISGHTALYWYRQSLGQGLEFLIYFQGNSAPDKSGLPSDRFSAERTGGSVSTLTIQRTQQEDSAVYLCASSLQFSGANVLTFGAGSRLTVL.

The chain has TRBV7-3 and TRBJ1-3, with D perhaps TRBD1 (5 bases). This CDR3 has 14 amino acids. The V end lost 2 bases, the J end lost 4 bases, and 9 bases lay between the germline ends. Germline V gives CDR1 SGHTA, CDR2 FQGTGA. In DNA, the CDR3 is TGTGCCAGCAGCTTACAGGGTGCGGGAAACACCATATATTTT. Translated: CASSLQGAGNTIYF. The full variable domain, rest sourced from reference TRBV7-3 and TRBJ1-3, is GAGVSQTPSNKVTEKGKYVELRCDPISGHTALYWYRQSLGQGPEFLIYFQGTGAADDSGLPNDRFFAVRPEGSVSTLKIQRTERGDSAVYLCASSLQGAGNTIYFGEGSWLTVV.